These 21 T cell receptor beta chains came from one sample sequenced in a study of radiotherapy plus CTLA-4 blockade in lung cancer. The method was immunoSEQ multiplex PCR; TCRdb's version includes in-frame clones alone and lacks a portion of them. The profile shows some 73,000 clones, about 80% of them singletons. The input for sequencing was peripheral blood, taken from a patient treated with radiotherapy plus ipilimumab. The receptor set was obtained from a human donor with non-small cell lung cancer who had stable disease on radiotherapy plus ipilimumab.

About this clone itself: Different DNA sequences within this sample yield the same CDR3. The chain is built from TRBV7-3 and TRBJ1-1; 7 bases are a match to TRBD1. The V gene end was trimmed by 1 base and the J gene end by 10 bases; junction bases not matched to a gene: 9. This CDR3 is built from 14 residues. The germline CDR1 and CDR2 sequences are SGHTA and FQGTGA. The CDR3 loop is CASSLKTGAVPAFF. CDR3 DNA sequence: TGTGCCAGCAGCTTAAAAACAGGGGCCGTCCCAGCTTTCTTT.

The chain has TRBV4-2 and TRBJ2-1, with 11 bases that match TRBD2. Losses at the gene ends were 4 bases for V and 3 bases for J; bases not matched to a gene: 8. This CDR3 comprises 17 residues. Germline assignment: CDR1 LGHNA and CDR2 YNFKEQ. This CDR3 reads CASSPYLGTSGYNEQFF. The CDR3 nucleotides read TGTGCCAGCAGCCCGTATCTCGGGACTAGCGGCTACAATGAGCAGTTCTTC.

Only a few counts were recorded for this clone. DNA for the CDR3: TGTGCCAGCACCGGGGCGGGGAGTGAGCAGTTCTTC. Amino acids: CASTGAGSEQFF. This chain connects TRBV6-5 to TRBJ2-1, with D possibly matching TRBD2 (6 bases). From germline, CDR1 is MNHEY and CDR2 SVGAGI. The V gene lost 7 bases and the J gene lost 9 bases, with 13 bases spanning the gap. CDR3 length: 12 residues.

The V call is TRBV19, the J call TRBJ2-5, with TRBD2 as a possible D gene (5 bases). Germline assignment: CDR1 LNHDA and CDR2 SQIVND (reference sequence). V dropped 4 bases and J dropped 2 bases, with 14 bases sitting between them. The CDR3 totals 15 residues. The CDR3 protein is CASSTNLRDQETQYF. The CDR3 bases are TGTGCCAGTAGTACCAATCTCCGGGATCAAGAGACCCAGTACTTC.

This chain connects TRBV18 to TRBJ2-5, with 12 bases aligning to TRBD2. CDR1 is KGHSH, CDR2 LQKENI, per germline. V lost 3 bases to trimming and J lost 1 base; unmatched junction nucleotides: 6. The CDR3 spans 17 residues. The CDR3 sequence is CASSPLPSGGAQETQYF. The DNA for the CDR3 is TGTGCCAGCTCACCCCTTCCTAGCGGGGGGGCCCAAGAGACCCAGTACTTC.

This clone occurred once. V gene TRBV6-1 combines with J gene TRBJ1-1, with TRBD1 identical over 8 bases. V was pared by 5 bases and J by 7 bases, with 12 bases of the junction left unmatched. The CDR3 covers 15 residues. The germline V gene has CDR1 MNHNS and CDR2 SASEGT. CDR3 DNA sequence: TGTGCCAGCAGTCCCAGGACAGGGCAAGTCAATGAAGCTTTCTTT. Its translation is CASSPRTGQVNEAFF.

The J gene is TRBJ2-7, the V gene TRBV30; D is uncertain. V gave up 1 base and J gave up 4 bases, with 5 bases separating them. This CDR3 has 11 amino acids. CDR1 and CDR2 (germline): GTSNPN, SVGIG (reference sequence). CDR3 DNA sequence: TGTGCCTGGAGTGCCCGATACGAGCAGTACTTC. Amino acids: CAWSARYEQYF.

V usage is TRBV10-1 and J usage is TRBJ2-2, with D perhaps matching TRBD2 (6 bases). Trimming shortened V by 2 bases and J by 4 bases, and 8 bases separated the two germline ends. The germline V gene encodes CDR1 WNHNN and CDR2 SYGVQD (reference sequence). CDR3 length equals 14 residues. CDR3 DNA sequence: TGCGCCAGCAGTGAGGCGGGACTCACCGGGGAGCTGTTTTTT. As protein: CASSEAGLTGELFF.

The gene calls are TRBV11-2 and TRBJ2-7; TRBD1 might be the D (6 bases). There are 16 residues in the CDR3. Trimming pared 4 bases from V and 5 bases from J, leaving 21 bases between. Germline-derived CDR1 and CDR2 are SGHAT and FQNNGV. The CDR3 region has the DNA TGTGCCAGCAGCTACACAGGGAACAGGGTGGAGAACGAGCAGTACTTC. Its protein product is CASSYTGNRVENEQYF.

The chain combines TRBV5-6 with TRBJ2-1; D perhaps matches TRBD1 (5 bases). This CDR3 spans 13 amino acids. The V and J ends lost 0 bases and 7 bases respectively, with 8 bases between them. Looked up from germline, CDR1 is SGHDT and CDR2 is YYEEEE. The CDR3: CASSLGGLNEQFF. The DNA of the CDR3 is TGTGCCAGCAGCTTGGGGGGCCTGAATGAGCAGTTCTTC.

CDR3 in amino acids: CASTGAYNSPLHF. In nucleotides, the CDR3 is TGTGCCAGCACAGGGGCCTATAATTCACCCCTCCACTTT. This chain connects TRBV2 to TRBJ1-6; D is possibly TRBD1 (6 bases). V was shortened by 7 bases and J by 2 bases, with 6 bases between the two germline ends. Germline lookup yields CDR1 SNHLY and CDR2 FYNNEI. The CDR3 has 13 amino acids. Drawing the rest from reference TRBV2 and TRBJ1-6, the complete variable domain is EPEVTQTPSHQVTQMGQEVILRCVPISNHLYFYWYRQILGQKVEFLVSFYNNEISEKSEIFDDQFSVERPDGSNFTLKIRSTKLEDSAMYFCASTGAYNSPLHFGNGTRLTVT.

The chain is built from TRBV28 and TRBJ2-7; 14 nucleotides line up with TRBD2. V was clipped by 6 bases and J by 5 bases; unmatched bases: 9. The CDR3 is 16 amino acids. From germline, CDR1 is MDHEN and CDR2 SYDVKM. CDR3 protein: CASSLGLAGVYNEQYF. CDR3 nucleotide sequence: TGTGCCAGCAGCCTGGGACTAGCGGGGGTATATAACGAGCAGTACTTC.

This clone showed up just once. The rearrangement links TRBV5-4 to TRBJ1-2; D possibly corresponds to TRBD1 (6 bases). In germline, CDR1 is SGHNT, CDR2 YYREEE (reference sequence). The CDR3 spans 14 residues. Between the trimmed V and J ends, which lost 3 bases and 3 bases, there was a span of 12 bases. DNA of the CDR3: TGTGCCAGCAGCTCCAGGGGAGGGGACTATGGCTACACCTTC. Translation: CASSSRGGDYGYTF. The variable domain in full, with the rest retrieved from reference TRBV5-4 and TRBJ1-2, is ETGVTQSPTHLIKTRGQQVTLRCSSQSGHNTVSWYQQALGQGPQFIFQYYREEENGRGNFPPRFSGLQFPNYSSELNVNALELDDSALYLCASSSRGGDYGYTFGSGTRLTVV.

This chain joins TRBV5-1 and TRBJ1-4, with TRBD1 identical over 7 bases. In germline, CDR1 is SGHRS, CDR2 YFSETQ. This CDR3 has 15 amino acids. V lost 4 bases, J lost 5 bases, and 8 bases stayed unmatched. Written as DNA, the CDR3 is TGCGCCAGCAGCCCCATGGGACAGCCGAATGAAAAACTGTTTTTT. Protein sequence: CASSPMGQPNEKLFF.

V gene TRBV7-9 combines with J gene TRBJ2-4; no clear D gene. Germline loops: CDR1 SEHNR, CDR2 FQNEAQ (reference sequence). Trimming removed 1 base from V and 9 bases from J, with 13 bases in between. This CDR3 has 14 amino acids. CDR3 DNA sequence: TGTGCCAGCAGCTTAGGAACCTCAATGGCCATTCAGTACTTC. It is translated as CASSLGTSMAIQYF.

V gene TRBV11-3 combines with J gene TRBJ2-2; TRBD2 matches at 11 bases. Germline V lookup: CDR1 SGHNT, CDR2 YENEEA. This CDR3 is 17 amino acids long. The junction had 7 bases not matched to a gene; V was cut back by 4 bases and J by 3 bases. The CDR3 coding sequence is TGTGCCAGCAGCTCACCTAGCGGGGGGCGGGACACCGGGGAGCTGTTTTTT. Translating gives CASSSPSGGRDTGELFF.

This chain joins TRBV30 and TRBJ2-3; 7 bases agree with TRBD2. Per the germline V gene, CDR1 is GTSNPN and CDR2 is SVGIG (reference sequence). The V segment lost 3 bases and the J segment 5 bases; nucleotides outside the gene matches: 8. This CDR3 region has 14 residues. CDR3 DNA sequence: TGTGCCTGGAGCCGACTAGCCGCCGGAGATACGCAGTATTTT. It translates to CAWSRLAAGDTQYF.

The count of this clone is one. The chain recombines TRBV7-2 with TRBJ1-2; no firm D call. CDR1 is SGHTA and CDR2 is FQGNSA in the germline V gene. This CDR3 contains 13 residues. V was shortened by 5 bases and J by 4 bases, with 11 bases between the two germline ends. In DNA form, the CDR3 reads TGTGCCAGCAGCCCGGTCGGCGGCTATGGCTACACCTTC. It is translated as CASSPVGGYGYTF. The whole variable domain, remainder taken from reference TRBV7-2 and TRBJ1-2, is GAGVSQSPSNKVTEKGKDVELRCDPISGHTALYWYRQSLGQGLEFLIYFQGNSAPDKSGLPSDRFSAERTGGSVSTLTIQRTQQEDSAVYLCASSPVGGYGYTFGSGTRLTVV.

The CDR3: CASFTVGGRQPQHF. The CDR3 nucleotides read TGTGCCAGCTTTACCGTGGGGGGACGGCAGCCCCAGCATTTT. The rearrangement links TRBV9 to TRBJ1-5; D is possibly TRBD1 (5 bases). V was cut by 7 bases and J by 7 bases, with 18 bases left in between. The germline gives CDR1 SGDLS, CDR2 YYNGEE. The CDR3 sequence is 14 residues long.

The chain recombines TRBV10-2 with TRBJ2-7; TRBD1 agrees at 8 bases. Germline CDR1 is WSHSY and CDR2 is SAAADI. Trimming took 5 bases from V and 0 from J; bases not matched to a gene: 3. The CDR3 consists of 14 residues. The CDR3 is CASSPTGDSYEQYF. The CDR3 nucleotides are TGCGCCAGCAGTCCGACAGGGGACTCCTACGAGCAGTACTTC.

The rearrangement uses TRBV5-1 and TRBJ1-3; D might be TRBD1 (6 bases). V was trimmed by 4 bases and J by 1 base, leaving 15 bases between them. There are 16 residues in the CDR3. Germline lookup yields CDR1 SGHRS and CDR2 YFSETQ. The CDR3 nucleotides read TGCGCCAGCAGCCCCTACGGGGGCTCTTCTGGAAACACCATATATTTT. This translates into CASSPYGGSSGNTIYF.